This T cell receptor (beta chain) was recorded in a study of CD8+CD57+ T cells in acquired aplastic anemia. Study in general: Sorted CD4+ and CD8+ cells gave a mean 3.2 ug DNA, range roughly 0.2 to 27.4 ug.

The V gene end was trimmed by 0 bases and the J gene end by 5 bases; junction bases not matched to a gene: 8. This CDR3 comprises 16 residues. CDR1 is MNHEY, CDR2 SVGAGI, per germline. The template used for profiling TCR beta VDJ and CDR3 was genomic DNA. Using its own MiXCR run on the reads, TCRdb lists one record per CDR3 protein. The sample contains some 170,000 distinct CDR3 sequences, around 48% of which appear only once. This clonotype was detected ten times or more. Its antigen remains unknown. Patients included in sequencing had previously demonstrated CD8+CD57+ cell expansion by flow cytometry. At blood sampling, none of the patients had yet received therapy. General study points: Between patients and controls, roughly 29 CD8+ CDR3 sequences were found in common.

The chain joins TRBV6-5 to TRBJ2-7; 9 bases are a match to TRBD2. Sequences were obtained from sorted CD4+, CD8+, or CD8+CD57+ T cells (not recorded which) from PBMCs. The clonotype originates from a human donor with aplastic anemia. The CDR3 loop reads CASSYSGAGGRDEQYF. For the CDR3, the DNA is TGTGCCAGCAGTTACTCGGGTGCGGGGGGGCGTGACGAGCAGTACTTC.